This T cell receptor beta chain comes out of a study of blood T cell repertoires in COVID-19. V was trimmed by 1 base and J by 8 bases, leaving 9 bases between them. CDR3 size: 13 residues. In germline, CDR1 is LNHNV, CDR2 YYDKDF (reference sequence). Assay: immunoSEQ multiplex PCR; the TCRdb copy retains only in-frame clones and omits some. Seen here are 130,000 to 150,000 clones, just under 85% observed once, and the top ten hold approximately 3%. The chain combines TRBV15 with TRBJ1-3; D remains ambiguous. The sequenced material came from peripheral blood. The source is a woman older than 75 with acute or convalescent COVID-19. CDR3 region: CATSRGARDTIYF. The CDR3 DNA sequence: TGTGCCACCAGCAGAGGGGCCCGAGACACCATATATTTT.